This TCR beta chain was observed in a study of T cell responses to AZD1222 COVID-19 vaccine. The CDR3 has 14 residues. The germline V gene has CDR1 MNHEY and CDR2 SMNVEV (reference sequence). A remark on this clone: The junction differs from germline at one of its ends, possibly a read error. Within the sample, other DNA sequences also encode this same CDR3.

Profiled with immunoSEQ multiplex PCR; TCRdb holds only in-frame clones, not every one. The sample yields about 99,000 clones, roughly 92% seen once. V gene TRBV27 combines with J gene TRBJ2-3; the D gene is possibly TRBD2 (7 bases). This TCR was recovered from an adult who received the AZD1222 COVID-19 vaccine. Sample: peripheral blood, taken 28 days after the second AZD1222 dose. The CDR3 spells CASSLRGGTDTQYF. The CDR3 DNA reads TGTGCCAGCAGTCTAAGGGGGGGCACGGATACGCAGTATTTT.